This T cell receptor beta chain was sequenced during a study of T-cell memory formation after mild COVID-19. Findings of the study overall: Contracting clones from day 15 to 85 had balanced CD4/CD8; later expanders favoured CD4+. That cross-reactive memory joined was suggested by some responding clones appearing in pre-infection memory. CD4+ contracting clones were mainly CM and EM; CD8+ ones, EMRA.

Constant-segment primers served in 5'RACE that generated TCR alpha and TCR beta cDNA libraries bearing sample barcodes and UMIs. TCRdb re-called the 5' RACE reads through MiXCR, storing one row per CDR3 protein. In the table there are about 270,000 distinct CDR3 sequences, around 16% of which are singletons. Deletions cut 3 bases from V and 1 base from J, with 7 bases between. The CDR3 length is 13 residues. Per germline, CDR1 MNHEY and CDR2 SVGEGT. This clonotype came up many times. The antigen is undetermined. Sequencing input: PBMCs or a T cell subset sorted from them (not recorded which). The chain has TRBV6-2 or TRBV6-3 and TRBJ2-7; tentative D call: TRBD2 (6 bases). This sequence originates from a man aged 18 to 29 who had mild COVID-19 (a few samples of this study predate the infection). Cell type and time point are not known. The CDR3 loop reads CASSYRGSYEQYF. Here the CDR3 DNA reads TGTGCCAGCAGTTATCGGGGGTCCTACGAGCAGTACTTC.